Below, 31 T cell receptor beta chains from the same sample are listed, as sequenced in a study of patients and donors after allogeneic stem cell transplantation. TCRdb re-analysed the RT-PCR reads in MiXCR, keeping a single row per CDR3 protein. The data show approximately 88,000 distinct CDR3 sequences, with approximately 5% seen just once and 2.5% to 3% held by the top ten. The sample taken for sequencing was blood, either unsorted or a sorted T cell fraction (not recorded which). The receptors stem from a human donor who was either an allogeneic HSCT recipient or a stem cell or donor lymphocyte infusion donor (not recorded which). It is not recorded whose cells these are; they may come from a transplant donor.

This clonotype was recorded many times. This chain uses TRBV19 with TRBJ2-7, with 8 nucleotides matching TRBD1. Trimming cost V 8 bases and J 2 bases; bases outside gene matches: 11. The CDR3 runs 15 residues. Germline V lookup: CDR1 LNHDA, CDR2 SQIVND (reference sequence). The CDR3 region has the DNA TGTGCCAGTGGGGCTACAGGGGGTACCCCCTACGAGCAGTACTTC. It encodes CASGATGGTPYEQYF. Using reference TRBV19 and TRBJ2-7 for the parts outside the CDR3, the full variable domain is DGGITQSPKYLFRKEGQNVTLSCEQNLNHDAMYWYRQDPGQGLRLIYYSQIVNDFQKGDIAEGYSVSREKKESFPLTVTSAQKNPTAFYLCASGATGGTPYEQYFGPGTRLTVT.

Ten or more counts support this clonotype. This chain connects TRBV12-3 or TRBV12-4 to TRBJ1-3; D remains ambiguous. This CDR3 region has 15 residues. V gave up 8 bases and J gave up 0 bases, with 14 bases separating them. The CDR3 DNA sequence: TGTGCCAGCGTCGGGCCAGCCAACTCTGGAAACACCATATATTTT. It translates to CASVGPANSGNTIYF.

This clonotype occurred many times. The CDR3 loop reads CASSVGAGGETQYF. The CDR3 nucleotides read TGTGCCAGCAGCGTGGGGGCGGGAGGAGAGACCCAGTACTTC. The chain combines TRBV9 with TRBJ2-5; TRBD2 matches 8 bases. V trimming: 2 bases; J trimming: 4 bases; junction bases outside the gene matches: 4. This CDR3 has 14 residues. CDR1 and CDR2 (germline): SGDLS, YYNGEE. The full variable domain, with the rest looked up from reference TRBV9 and TRBJ2-5, is DSGVTQTPKHLITATGQRVTLRCSPRSGDLSVYWYQQSLDQGLQFLIQYYNGEERAKGNILERFSAQQFPDLHSELNLSSLELGDSALYFCASSVGAGGETQYFGPGTRLLVL.

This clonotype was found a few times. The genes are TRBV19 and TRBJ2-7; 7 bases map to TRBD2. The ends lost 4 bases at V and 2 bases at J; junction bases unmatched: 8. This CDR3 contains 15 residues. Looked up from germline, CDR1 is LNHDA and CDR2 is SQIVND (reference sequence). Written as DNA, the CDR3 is TGTGCCAGTAGTACCAGTGGAGCGGGAACCTACGAGCAGTACTTC. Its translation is CASSTSGAGTYEQYF.

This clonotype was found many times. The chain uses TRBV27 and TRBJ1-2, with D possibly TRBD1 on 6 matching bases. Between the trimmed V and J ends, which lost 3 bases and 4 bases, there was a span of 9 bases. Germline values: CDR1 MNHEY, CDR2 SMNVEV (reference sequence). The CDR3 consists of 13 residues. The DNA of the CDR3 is TGTGCCAGCAGTTTTGCCAGGGGCTATGGCTACACCTTC. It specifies CASSFARGYGYTF.

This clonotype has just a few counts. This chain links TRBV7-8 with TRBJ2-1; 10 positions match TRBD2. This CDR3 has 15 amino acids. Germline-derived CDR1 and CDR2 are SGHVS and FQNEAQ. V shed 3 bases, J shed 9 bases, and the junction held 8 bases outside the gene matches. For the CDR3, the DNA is TGTGCCAGCAGCTTGAGTCTAGCGGGAGTGGGTGAGCAGTTCTTC. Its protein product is CASSLSLAGVGEQFF. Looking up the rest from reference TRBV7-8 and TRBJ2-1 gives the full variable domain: GAGVSQSPRYKVAKRGQDVALRCDPISGHVSLFWYQQALGQGPEFLTYFQNEAQLDKSGLPSDRFFAERPEGSVSTLKIQRTQQEDSAVYLCASSLSLAGVGEQFFGPGTRLTVL.

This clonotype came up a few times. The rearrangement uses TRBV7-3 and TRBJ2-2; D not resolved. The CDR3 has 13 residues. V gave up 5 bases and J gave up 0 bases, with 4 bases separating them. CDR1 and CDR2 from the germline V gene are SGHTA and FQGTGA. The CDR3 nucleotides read TGTGCCAGCAGCATCCCGAACACCGGGGAGCTGTTTTTT. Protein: CASSIPNTGELFF. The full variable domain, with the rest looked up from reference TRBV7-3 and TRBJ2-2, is GAGVSQTPSNKVTEKGKYVELRCDPISGHTALYWYRQSLGQGPEFLIYFQGTGAADDSGLPNDRFFAVRPEGSVSTLKIQRTERGDSAVYLCASSIPNTGELFFGEGSRLTVL.

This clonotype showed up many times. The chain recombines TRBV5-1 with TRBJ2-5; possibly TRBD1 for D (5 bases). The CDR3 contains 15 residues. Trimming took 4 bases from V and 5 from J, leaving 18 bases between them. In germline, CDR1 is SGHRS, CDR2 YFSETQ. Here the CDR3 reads CASSLLGAAVETQYF. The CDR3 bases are TGCGCCAGCAGCCTGCTAGGGGCTGCCGTGGAGACCCAGTACTTC.

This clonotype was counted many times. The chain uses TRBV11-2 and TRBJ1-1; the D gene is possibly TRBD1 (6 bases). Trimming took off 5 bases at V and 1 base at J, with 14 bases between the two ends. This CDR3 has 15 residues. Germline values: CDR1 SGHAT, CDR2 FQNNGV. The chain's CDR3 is CASSLRTVSNTEAFF. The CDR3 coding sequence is TGTGCCAGCAGCCTTCGGACAGTTTCGAACACTGAAGCTTTCTTT.

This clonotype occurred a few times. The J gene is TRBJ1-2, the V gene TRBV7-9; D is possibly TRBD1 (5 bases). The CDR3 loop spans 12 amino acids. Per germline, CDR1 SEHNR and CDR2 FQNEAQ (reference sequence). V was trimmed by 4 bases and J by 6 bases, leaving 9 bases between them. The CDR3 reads CASSSGTDGYTF. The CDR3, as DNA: TGTGCCAGCAGCTCGGGGACGGATGGCTACACCTTC.

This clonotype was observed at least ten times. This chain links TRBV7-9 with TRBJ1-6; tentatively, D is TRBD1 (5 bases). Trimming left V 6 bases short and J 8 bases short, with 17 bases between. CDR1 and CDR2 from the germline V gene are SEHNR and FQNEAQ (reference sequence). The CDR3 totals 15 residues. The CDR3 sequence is CASSSPGTTHSPLHF. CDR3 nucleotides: TGTGCCAGCAGTTCCCCCGGGACTACACATTCACCCCTCCACTTT.

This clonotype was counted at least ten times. The CDR3 bases are TGCGCCAGCAGCTTCTCCGGGACAGGGGAGTACAATGAGCAGTTCTTC. Its translation: CASSFSGTGEYNEQFF. The V and J genes are TRBV4-1 and TRBJ2-1, with TRBD1 identical over 10 bases. V shed 5 bases and J 4 bases; nucleotides not matched to a gene: 8. CDR3 length: 16 residues. Germline V gene data show CDR1 as MGHRA and CDR2 as YSYEKL.

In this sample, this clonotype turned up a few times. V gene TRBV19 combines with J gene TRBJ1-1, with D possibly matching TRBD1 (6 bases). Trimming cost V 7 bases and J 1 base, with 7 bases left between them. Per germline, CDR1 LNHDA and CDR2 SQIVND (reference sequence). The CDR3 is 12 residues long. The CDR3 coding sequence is TGTGCCAGTAAGGACAGGAACACTGAAGCTTTCTTT. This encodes CASKDRNTEAFF.

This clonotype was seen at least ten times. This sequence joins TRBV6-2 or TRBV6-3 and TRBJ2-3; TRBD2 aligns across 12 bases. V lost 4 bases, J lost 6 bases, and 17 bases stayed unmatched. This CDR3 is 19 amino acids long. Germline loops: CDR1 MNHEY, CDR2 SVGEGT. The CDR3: CASSFLVPRLAGVGDTQYF. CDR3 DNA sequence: TGTGCCAGCAGTTTCCTGGTTCCGAGACTAGCGGGAGTAGGTGATACGCAGTATTTT.

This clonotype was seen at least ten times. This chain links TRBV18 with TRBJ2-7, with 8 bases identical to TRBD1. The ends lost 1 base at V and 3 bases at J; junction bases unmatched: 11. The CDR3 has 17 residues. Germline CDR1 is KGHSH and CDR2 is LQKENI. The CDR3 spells CASSPQGRTGLNYEQYF. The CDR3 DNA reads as TGTGCCAGCTCACCACAGGGGAGGACAGGGCTAAACTACGAGCAGTACTTC.

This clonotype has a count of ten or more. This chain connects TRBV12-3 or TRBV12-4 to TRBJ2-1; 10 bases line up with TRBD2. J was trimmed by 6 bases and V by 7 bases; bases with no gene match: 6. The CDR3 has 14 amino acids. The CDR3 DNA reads TGTGCCAGCACTGGCCAGCGGGGGGGCAATGAGCAGTTCTTC. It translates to CASTGQRGGNEQFF.

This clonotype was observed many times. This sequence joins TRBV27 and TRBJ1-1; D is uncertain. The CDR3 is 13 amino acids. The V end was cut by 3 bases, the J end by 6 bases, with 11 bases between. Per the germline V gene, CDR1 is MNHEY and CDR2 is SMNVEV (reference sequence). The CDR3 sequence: CASSFDPRAEAFF. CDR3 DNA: TGTGCCAGCAGTTTTGACCCCCGAGCTGAAGCTTTCTTT.

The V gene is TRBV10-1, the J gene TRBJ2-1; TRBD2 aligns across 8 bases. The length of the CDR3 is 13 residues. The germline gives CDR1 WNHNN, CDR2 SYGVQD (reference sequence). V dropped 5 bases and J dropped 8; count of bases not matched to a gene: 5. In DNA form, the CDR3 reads TGCGCCAGCAGTTCGCTAGCGGGCCATGAGCAGTTCTTC. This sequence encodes CASSSLAGHEQFF.

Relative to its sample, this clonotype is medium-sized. Here the CDR3 DNA reads TGTGCCAGCAGCGTAGGATTTAGCGGGGGGGCCCGGGAGCAGTTCTTC. It is translated as CASSVGFSGGAREQFF. The chain employs TRBV9 and TRBJ2-1, with 11 bases matching TRBD2. Germline V CDR1 and CDR2: SGDLS, YYNGEE. The V and J ends lost 0 bases and 10 bases, in that order; junction bases with no gene match: 9. The CDR3 has 16 amino acids.

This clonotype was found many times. The CDR3 DNA is TGCAGCGTTGCCCCAGGGTGGGCGATGAACACTGAAGCTTTCTTT. Protein: CSVAPGWAMNTEAFF. V usage is TRBV29-1 and J usage is TRBJ1-1; weak D call: TRBD1 (5 bases). Trimming left V 4 bases short and J 0 bases short, with 15 bases between. This CDR3 has 15 amino acids. Germline V gene sequence: CDR1 SQVTM, CDR2 ANQGSEA.

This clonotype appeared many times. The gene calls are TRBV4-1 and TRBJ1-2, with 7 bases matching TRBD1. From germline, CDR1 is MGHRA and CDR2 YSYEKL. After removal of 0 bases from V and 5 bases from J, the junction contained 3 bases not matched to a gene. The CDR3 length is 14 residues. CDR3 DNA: TGCGCCAGCAGCCAAGATTCAGGGGGTTATGGCTACACCTTC. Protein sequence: CASSQDSGGYGYTF.

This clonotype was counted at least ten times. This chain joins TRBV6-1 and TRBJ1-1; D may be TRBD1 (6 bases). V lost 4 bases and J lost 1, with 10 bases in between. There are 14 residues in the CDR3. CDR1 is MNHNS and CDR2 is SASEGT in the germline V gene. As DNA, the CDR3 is TGTGCCAGCAGTGGTACAGGGTGGAACACTGAAGCTTTCTTT. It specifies CASSGTGWNTEAFF.

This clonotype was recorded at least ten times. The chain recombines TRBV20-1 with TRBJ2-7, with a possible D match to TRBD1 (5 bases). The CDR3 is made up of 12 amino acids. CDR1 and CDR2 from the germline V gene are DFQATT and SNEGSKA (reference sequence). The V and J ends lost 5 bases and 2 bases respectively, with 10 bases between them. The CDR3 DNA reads TGCAGTGCTCGACAGAATACCTACGAGCAGTACTTC. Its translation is CSARQNTYEQYF.

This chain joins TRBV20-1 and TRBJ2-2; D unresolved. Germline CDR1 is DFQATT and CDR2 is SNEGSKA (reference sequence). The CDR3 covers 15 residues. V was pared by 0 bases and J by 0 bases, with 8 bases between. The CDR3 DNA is TGCAGTGCTAGAGAACCGCTGTCGAACACCGGGGAGCTGTTTTTT. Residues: CSAREPLSNTGELFF.

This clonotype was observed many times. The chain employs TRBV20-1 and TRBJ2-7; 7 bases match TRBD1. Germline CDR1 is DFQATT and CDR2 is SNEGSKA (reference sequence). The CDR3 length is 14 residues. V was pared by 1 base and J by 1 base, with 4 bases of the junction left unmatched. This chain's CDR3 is CSARGGTVSYEQYF. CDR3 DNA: TGCAGTGCTAGAGGGGGGACAGTATCCTACGAGCAGTACTTC.

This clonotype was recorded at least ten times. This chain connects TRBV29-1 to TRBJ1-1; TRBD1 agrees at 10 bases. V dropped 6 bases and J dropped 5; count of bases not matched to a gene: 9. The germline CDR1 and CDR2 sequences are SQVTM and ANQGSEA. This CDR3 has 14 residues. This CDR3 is CSVSQGQGRTEAFF. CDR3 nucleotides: TGCAGCGTCTCCCAGGGACAGGGGAGGACTGAAGCTTTCTTT.

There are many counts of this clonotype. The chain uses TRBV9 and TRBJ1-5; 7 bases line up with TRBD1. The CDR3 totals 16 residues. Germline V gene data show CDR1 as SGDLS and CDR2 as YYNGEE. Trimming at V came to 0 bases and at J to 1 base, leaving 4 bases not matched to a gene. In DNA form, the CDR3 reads TGTGCCAGCAGCGTAGGGGCAGGGGGGAGCAATCAGCCCCAGCATTTT. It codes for CASSVGAGGSNQPQHF.

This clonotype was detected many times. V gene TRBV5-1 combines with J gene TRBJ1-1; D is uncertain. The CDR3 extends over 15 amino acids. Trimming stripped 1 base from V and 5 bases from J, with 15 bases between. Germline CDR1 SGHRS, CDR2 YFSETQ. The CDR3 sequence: CASSLFDIIRTEAFF. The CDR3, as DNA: TGCGCCAGCAGCTTGTTCGATATTATTAGGACTGAAGCTTTCTTT.

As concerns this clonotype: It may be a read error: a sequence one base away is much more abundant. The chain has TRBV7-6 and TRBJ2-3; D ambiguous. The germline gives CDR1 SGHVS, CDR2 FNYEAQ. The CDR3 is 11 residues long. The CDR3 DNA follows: TGTGCCTGCAGCTTCGAAGATACGCAGTATTTT. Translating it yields CACSFEDTQYF.

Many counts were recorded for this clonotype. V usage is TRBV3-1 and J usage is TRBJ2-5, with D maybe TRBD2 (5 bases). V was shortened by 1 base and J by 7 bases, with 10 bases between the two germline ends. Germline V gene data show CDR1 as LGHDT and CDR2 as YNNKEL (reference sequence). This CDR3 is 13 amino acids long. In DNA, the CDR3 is TGTGCCAGCAGCCAAGTAGCGCTCGGGACCCAGTACTTC. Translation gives CASSQVALGTQYF.

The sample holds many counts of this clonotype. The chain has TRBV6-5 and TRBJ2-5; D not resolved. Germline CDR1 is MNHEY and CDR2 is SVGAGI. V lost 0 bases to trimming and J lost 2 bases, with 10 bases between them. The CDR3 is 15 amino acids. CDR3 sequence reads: CASSYSILPQETQYF. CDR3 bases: TGTGCCAGCAGTTACTCGATACTTCCACAAGAGACCCAGTACTTC.